The 5 T cell receptor beta chains reported below all come from one sample, sequenced in a study of blood T cell repertoires in COVID-19. TCRdb's copy holds only in-frame clones and misses some; the assay was immunoSEQ multiplex PCR. Here the sample spans around 160,000 clones, around 91% being singletons. Sequenced material: peripheral blood. The source of these receptors is a man younger than 35 with COVID-19, enrolled during active disease.

The gene calls are TRBV6-5 and TRBJ2-7; 8 bases fit TRBD1. The J segment lost 5 bases and the V segment lost 6 bases, leaving 12 bases of the junction unmatched. The V gene's germline CDR1 is MNHEY and CDR2 SVGAGI. This CDR3 spans 15 amino acids. CDR3 in amino acids: CASREQDRGRDEQYF. The CDR3 DNA reads TGTGCCAGCAGGGAGCAAGACAGGGGTCGGGACGAGCAGTACTTC.

The chain uses TRBV4-3 and TRBJ2-7; D not certain. The germline V gene encodes CDR1 LGHNA and CDR2 YSLEER. Between the trimmed V and J ends, which lost 4 bases and 2 bases, there was a span of 15 bases. The CDR3 has 15 amino acids. The CDR3 is CASSLEVTATYEQYF. The DNA for the CDR3 is TGCGCCAGCAGCCTAGAGGTTACAGCTACCTACGAGCAGTACTTC.

This clone was counted a single time. J is TRBJ1-2 and V is TRBV5-6; TRBD1 agrees at 8 bases. Trimming took 2 bases from V and 0 from J; bases not matched to a gene: 3. This CDR3 is 15 amino acids long. The germline CDR1 and CDR2 sequences are SGHDT and YYEEEE. Here the CDR3 DNA reads TGTGCCAGCAGCTTAAGGACAGGGACTAACTATGGCTACACCTTC. The encoded protein is CASSLRTGTNYGYTF.

The sample holds many counts of this clone. The V call is TRBV7-2, the J call TRBJ2-4; D perhaps matches TRBD1 (7 bases). CDR3 length: 12 amino acids. The V gene's germline CDR1 is SGHTA and CDR2 FQGNSA. V was trimmed by 5 bases and J by 8 bases, leaving 10 bases between them. DNA of the CDR3: TGTGCCAGCAGCCCAGGGGGGTACATTCAGTACTTC. It yields the protein CASSPGGYIQYF.

The chain couples TRBV3-1 (or the pseudogene TRBV3-2) to TRBJ2-3; TRBD2 agrees at 13 bases. Germline V lookup: CDR1 LGHDT, CDR2 YNNKEL (reference sequence). J lost 4 bases, V lost 4 bases, and 5 bases had no gene match. The CDR3 has 16 residues. CDR3 sequence (DNA): TGTGCCAGCAGCCGGACTAGCGGGAGTGACGCAGATACGCAGTATTTT. Its protein product is CASSRTSGSDADTQYF.